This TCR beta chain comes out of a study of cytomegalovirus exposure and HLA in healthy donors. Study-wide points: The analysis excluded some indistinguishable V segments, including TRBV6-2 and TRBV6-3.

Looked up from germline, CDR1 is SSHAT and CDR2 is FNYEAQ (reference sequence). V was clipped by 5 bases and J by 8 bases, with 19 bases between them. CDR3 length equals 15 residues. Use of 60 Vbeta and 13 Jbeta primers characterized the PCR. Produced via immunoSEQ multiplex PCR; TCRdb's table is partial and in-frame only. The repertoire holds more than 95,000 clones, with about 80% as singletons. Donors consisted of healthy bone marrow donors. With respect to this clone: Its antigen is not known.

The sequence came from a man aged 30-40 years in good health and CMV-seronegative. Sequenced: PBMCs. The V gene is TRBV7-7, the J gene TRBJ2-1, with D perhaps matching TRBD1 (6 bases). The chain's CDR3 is CASSTSLGAGDEQFF. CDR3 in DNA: TGTGCCAGCAGCACCTCCCTGGGGGCCGGGGATGAGCAGTTCTTC.